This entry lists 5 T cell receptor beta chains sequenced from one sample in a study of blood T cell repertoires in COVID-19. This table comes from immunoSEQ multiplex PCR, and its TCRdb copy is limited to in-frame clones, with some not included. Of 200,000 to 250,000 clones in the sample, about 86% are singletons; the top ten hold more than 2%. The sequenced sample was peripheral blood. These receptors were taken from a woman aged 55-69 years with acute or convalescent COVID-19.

CDR3 nucleotide sequence: TGTGCCAGCGCGAGTGGTGCACTCTACGAGCAGTACTTC. This encodes CASASGALYEQYF. This rearrangement joins TRBV27 to TRBJ2-7; D call uncertain. The germline V gene encodes CDR1 MNHEY and CDR2 SMNVEV (reference sequence). The CDR3 covers 13 residues. Trimming removed 8 bases from V and 3 bases from J, with 14 bases in between.

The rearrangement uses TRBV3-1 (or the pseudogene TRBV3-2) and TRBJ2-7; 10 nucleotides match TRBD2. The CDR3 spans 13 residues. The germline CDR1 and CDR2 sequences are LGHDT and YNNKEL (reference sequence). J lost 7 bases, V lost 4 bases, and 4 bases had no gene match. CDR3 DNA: TGTGCCAGCAGCCCTCCGGGACTAGCGGAGCAGTACTTC. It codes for CASSPPGLAEQYF.

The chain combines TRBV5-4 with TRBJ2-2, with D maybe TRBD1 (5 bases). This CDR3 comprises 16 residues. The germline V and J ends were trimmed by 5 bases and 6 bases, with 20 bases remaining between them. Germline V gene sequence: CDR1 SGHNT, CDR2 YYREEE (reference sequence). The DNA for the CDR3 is TGTGCCAGCAGTCCGGAGCCCAGGGTGTTCCCCGGGGAGCTGTTTTTT. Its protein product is CASSPEPRVFPGELFF.

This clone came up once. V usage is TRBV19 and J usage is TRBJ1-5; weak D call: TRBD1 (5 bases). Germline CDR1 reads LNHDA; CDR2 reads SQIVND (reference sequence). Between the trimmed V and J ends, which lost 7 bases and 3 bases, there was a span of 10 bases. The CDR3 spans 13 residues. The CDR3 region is CASTATVNQPQHF. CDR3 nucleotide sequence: TGTGCCAGTACCGCGACAGTCAATCAGCCCCAGCATTTT.

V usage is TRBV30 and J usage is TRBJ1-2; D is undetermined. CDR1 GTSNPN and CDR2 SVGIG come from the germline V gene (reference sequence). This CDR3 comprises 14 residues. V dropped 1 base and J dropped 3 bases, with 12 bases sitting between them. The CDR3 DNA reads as TGTGCCTGGAGTGGATGGGGAGTGGACTATGGCTACACCTTC. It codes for CAWSGWGVDYGYTF.